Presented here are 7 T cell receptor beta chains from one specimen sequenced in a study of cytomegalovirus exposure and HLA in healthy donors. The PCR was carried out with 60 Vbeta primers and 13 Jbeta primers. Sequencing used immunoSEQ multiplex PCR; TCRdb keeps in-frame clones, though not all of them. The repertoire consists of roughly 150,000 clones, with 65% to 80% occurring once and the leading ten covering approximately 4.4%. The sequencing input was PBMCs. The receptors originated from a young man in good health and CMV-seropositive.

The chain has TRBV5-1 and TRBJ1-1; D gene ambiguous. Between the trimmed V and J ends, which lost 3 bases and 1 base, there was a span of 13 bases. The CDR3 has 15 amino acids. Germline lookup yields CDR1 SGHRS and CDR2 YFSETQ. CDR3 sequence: CASSSERSGNTEAFF. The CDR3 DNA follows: TGCGCCAGCAGCTCCGAGCGGTCAGGGAACACTGAAGCTTTCTTT.

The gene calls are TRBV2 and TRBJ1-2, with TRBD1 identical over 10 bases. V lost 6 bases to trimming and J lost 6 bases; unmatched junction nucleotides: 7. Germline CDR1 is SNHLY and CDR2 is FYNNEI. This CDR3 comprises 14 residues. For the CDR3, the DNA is TGTGCCAGCAGGGAGGACAGGGGGGTACATGGCTACACCTTC. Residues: CASREDRGVHGYTF.

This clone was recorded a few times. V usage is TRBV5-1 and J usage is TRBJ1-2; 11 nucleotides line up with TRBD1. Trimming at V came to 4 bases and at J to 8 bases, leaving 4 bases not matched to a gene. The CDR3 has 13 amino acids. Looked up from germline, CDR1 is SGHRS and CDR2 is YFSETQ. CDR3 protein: CASSGQGAEGYTF. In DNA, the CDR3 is TGCGCCAGCAGCGGACAGGGGGCGGAGGGCTACACCTTC.

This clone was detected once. The CDR3 DNA sequence: TGTGCCAGCGTCCTTAATAGCGGGGGCACGAGCTCTGGAAACACCATATATTTT. Residues: CASVLNSGGTSSGNTIYF. The chain is built from TRBV7-2 and TRBJ1-3, with a possible D match to TRBD1 (6 bases). Deletions cut 8 bases from V and 0 bases from J, with 23 bases between. CDR3 length: 18 residues. Per the germline V gene, CDR1 is SGHTA and CDR2 is FQGNSA.

The CDR3 coding sequence is TGTGCCAGCAGTCCATGGGAGGAGCAGTTCTTC. Translating it yields CASSPWEEQFF. The chain employs TRBV28 and TRBJ2-1; TRBD2 is a possible D gene (5 bases). With 5 bases removed from V and 10 bases from J, the gap between germline ends came to 9 bases. Germline-derived CDR1 and CDR2 are MDHEN and SYDVKM. The CDR3 sequence is 11 residues long. Together with reference TRBV28 and TRBJ2-1, the CDR3 gives the full variable domain: DVKVTQSSRYLVKRTGEKVFLECVQDMDHENMFWYRQDPGLGLRLIYFSYDVKMKEKGDIPEGYSVSREKKERFSLILESASTNQTSMYLCASSPWEEQFFGPGTRLTVL.

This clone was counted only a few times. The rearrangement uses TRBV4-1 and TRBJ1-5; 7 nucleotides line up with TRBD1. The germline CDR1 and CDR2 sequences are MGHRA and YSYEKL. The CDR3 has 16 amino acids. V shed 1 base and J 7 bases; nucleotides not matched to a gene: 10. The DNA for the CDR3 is TGCGCCAGCAGCCAAGGCCTCGGGACAGCCCCCCAGCCCCAGCATTTT. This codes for CASSQGLGTAPQPQHF.

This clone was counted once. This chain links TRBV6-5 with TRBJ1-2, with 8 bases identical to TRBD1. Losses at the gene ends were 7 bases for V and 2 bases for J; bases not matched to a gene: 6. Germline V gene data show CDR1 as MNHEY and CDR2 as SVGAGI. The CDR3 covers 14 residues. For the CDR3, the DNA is TGTGCCAGCAAAGACAGGGGAGTAAACTATGGCTACACCTTC. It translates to CASKDRGVNYGYTF.